This T cell receptor (beta chain) emerged from a study of T-cell memory formation after mild COVID-19. Findings and caveats of the study: Among contracting clones, CD4+ were mainly CM/EM and CD8+ enriched in EMRA. Later expanders leaned CD4+, whereas clones that contracted between day 15 and 85 were balanced CD4/CD8. Some clones that responded were present in memory (sampled pre-infection), which suggests cross-reactive memory joined.

With constant-segment primers, 5'RACE yielded cDNA libraries of TCR alpha and TCR beta that carried sample barcodes and UMIs. MiXCR, run by TCRdb on the 5' RACE reads, gives a single entry per CDR3 protein. This sample has over 150,000 distinct CDR3 sequences, with roughly 18% found just once. This clonotype showed up just a few times. Its antigen is not identified. Germline V gene lookup returns CDR1 SGHKS and CDR2 YYEKEE (reference sequence). Trimming removed 3 bases from V and 4 bases from J, with 13 bases in between. The CDR3 extends over 15 amino acids. The chain couples TRBV5-5 to TRBJ2-2, with a tentative D call TRBD1 (6 bases). The sample consisted of PBMCs or a T cell subset sorted from them (not recorded which). The receptor was derived from a man between 18 and 29 years old who had mild COVID-19 (a few samples of this study predate the infection). Cell type and time point are not known. CDR3 DNA sequence: TGTGCCAGCAGCTCGTACAGGGTTCGCACCGGGGAGCTGTTTTTT. It is translated as CASSSYRVRTGELFF.